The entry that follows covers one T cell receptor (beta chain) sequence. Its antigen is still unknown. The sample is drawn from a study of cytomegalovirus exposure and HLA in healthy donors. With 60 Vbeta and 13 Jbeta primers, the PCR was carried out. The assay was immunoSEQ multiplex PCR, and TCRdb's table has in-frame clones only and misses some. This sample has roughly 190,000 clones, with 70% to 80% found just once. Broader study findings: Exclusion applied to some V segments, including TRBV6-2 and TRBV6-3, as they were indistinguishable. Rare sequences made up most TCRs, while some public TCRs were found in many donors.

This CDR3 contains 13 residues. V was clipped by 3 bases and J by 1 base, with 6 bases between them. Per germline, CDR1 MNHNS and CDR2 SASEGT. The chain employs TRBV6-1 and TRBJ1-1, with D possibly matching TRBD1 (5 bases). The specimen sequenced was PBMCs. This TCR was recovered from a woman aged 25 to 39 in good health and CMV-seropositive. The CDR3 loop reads CASSEDKNTEAFF. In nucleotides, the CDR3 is TGTGCCAGCAGTGAGGACAAGAACACTGAAGCTTTCTTT.